The clone carrying this T cell receptor beta chain came up a few times. Its antigen is undetermined. This entry is derived from a study of regulatory T cells in long-lasting Graves disease. Study conclusions and caveats: Among the persistent patients, about 3,000 public clonotypes were shared, more than the roughly 990 shared among new patients.

After removal of 7 bases from V and 6 bases from J, the junction contained 24 bases not matched to a gene. This CDR3 contains 21 residues. The germline V gene has CDR1 MDHEN and CDR2 SYDVKM. Time point defined: newly diagnosed GD, antithyroid drugs for less than 3 months. PBMC-extracted RNA yielded the TCR library. Both iRepertoire HTBI primers and Arm-PCR of CDR3 regions were used to build the TCR beta libraries. TCRdb ran MiXCR on the multiplex PCR reads and lists one entry per CDR3 protein. The sample lists about 450,000 distinct CDR3 sequences; around 13% were seen once. This same sample was also part of a study on T cells in Graves' hyperthyroidism and ophthalmopathy.

The sequenced sample was peripheral blood mononuclear cells (PBMCs), obtained at new diagnosis, from a patient treated with antithyroid drugs. The chain uses TRBV28 and TRBJ2-3, with 14 bases lining up with TRBD2. The origin of this receptor is a woman aged 45-59 years with Graves disease. CDR3 amino acids: CASTGSWGLAGVAAGGDTQYF. CDR3 coding DNA: TGTGCCAGCACCGGCTCGTGGGGACTAGCGGGAGTGGCCGCGGGTGGGGATACGCAGTATTTT. The whole variable domain, filled in from reference TRBV28 and TRBJ2-3, reads DVKVTQSSRYLVKRTGEKVFLECVQDMDHENMFWYRQDPGLGLRLIYFSYDVKMKEKGDIPEGYSVSREKKERFSLILESASTNQTSMYLCASTGSWGLAGVAAGGDTQYFGPGTRLTVL.